The clone carrying this TCR beta chain was picked up a small number of times. At one end the junction does not follow the germline gene, possibly because of a read error. Researchers made TCR beta libraries by using iRepertoire HTBI primers and running Arm-PCR on CDR3 regions. MiXCR, run by TCRdb on the multiplex PCR reads, gives a single entry per CDR3 protein. The sample yields about 500,000 distinct CDR3 sequences, about 16% seen once. Time point reported: newly diagnosed GD, antithyroid drugs for less than 3 months. Isolated PBMC RNA provided the starting material for the TCR library. This entry is derived from a study of regulatory T cells in long-lasting Graves disease. This sample was shared with a second study, whose subject was T cells in Graves' hyperthyroidism and ophthalmopathy. Per that study: The TCR CDR3 first-round RT-PCR relied on the HTBI primer set.

The clonotype originates from a man between 40 and 49 years old with Graves disease. Sequenced here: peripheral blood mononuclear cells (PBMCs), sampled at new diagnosis, from a patient treated with antithyroid drugs.

CDR3: CASSVEDTGTQYF. In nucleotides, the CDR3 is TGTGCCAGCAGCGTAGAGGACACAGGTACGCAGTATTTT. This chain connects TRBV9 to TRBJ2-3; tentatively, D is TRBD1 (5 bases). The CDR3 consists of 13 residues. Germline CDR1 is SGDLS and CDR2 is YYNGEE.